The 13 T cell receptor beta chains presented below share a single source sample, sequenced in a study of T cell clones after liver transplantation (dated by TCRdb to about 2019). Library prep was done by the immunoSEQ multiplex PCR assay. The source is immuneACCESS, and TCRdb retained only in-frame sequences with V and J called. Part of the clones is not carried over; for the studies checked, unresolved V genes explain less than half of this, and the remainder is unexplained. The sample table records approximately 72,000 clones; 90% of these occur just once. The ten top clones hold less than 3.5% of the sample. The time point tag for this specimen amounts to: pre-transplant. The source was CD4+ T cells from blood, collected before liver transplant. The receptors were gathered from a human donor who received a liver transplant.

The J gene is TRBJ2-7, the V gene TRBV7-8, with D perhaps assigned TRBD1 or TRBD2 (6 bases each). The CDR3 spans 17 residues. The germline V gene encodes CDR1 SGHVS and CDR2 FQNEAQ. V dropped 5 bases and J dropped 7 bases, with 27 bases sitting between them. CDR3 in amino acids: CASSPRLRAEGVEEQYF. The CDR3 DNA is TGTGCCAGCAGCCCACGCCTTCGAGCGGAGGGGGTTGAGGAGCAGTACTTC.

On this clone: Other DNA sequences within the sample encode an identical CDR3. The genes are TRBV29-1 and TRBJ1-1, with D tentatively TRBD1 (5 bases). The ends were cut back, 6 bases at V and 0 bases at J, with 11 bases in the middle. Germline V gene data show CDR1 as SQVTM and CDR2 as ANQGSEA. The CDR3 is 13 residues long. The CDR3, as DNA: TGCAGCGTCGGGGGGGGTATGAACACTGAAGCTTTCTTT. Its translation is CSVGGGMNTEAFF.

The count of this clone is one. The rearrangement joins TRBV5-1 to TRBJ2-3; 8 nucleotides align to TRBD1. Per germline, CDR1 SGHRS and CDR2 YFSETQ. The CDR3 totals 16 residues. With V trimmed by 0 bases and J by 4 bases, 7 bases remained unmatched. The CDR3 region is CASSLAIGTGPDTQYF. The CDR3 coding sequence is TGCGCCAGCAGCTTGGCAATCGGGACAGGCCCAGATACGCAGTATTTT.

The chain couples TRBV6-1 to TRBJ2-2; 7 positions match TRBD1. The CDR3 runs 13 residues. The trim removed 6 bases at V and 5 bases at J, leaving 3 bases unmatched. The germline gives CDR1 MNHNS, CDR2 SASEGT. The CDR3 DNA sequence: TGTGCCAGCAGCAACAGGGGTACCGGGGAGCTGTTTTTT. It codes for CASSNRGTGELFF.

The chain couples TRBV7-9 to TRBJ2-5, with 13 bases matching TRBD2. Per the germline V gene, CDR1 is SEHNR and CDR2 is FQNEAQ (reference sequence). This CDR3 contains 17 residues. V dropped 5 bases and J dropped 5; count of bases not matched to a gene: 11. CDR3 bases: TGTGCCAGCAGCCGAACTGAGGGACTAGCGGGACGTGAGACCCAGTACTTC. Translation gives CASSRTEGLAGRETQYF.

The chain recombines TRBV6-1 with TRBJ1-3, with 10 bases lining up with TRBD1. CDR1 is MNHNS, CDR2 SASEGT, per germline. V gave up 5 bases and J gave up 2 bases; unmatched junction bases: 3. There are 15 residues in the CDR3. The CDR3 is CASSWGQGPGNTIYF. The CDR3 DNA follows: TGTGCCAGCAGTTGGGGACAGGGGCCTGGAAACACCATATATTTT.

The genes are TRBV7-2 and TRBJ2-3; 7 bases are shared with TRBD1. This CDR3 is 16 amino acids long. Germline V gene sequence: CDR1 SGHTA, CDR2 FQGNSA. V trimming: 3 bases; J trimming: 6 bases; junction bases outside the gene matches: 12. CDR3 DNA: TGTGCCAGCAGCTTCAGACAGGGAAAGTTTTCGGATACGCAGTATTTT. Protein sequence: CASSFRQGKFSDTQYF.

The genes are TRBV15 and TRBJ2-1, with TRBD1 as a possible D gene (5 bases). V lost 0 bases and J lost 7, with 7 bases in between. Germline V gene lookup returns CDR1 LNHNV and CDR2 YYDKDF (reference sequence). The length of the CDR3 is 13 residues. The DNA for the CDR3 is TGTGCCACCAGCAGAGATAGGGGTAATGAGCAGTTCTTC. Amino acids: CATSRDRGNEQFF.

The J gene is TRBJ1-1, the V gene TRBV7-8; 7 nucleotides agree with TRBD1. The V gene's germline CDR1 is SGHVS and CDR2 FQNEAQ. V gave up 5 bases and J gave up 5 bases; unmatched junction bases: 5. The CDR3 spans 13 residues. The CDR3 DNA is TGTGCCAGCAGCCTTCCAGGGGGAACTGAAGCTTTCTTT. As protein: CASSLPGGTEAFF.

The chain carries TRBV5-1 and TRBJ2-7; 11 nucleotides line up with TRBD2. The CDR3 is 14 amino acids. Germline V lookup: CDR1 SGHRS, CDR2 YFSETQ. J lost 5 bases, V lost 4 bases, and 5 bases had no gene match. CDR3 sequence reads: CASSLGLAVNEQYF. The DNA for the CDR3 is TGCGCCAGCAGCCTGGGACTAGCGGTTAACGAGCAGTACTTC.

The chain recombines TRBV28 with TRBJ1-1; 12 bases are a match to TRBD1. Germline lookup yields CDR1 MDHEN and CDR2 SYDVKM. The junction had 6 bases not matched to a gene; V was cut back by 1 base and J by 0 bases. CDR3 length equals 18 residues. CDR3 amino acids: CASSLFGTGGPMNTEAFF. DNA of the CDR3: TGTGCCAGCAGTTTATTCGGGACAGGGGGCCCCATGAACACTGAAGCTTTCTTT.

The J gene is TRBJ1-3, the V gene TRBV5-4, with D unresolved. Trimming cost V 3 bases and J 0 bases, with 13 bases left between them. The CDR3 spans 16 residues. CDR1 and CDR2 (germline): SGHNT, YYREEE (reference sequence). The CDR3 DNA follows: TGTGCCAGCAGCTCTTCGGACGGCTTCTCTGGAAACACCATATATTTT. Its translation is CASSSSDGFSGNTIYF.

This chain uses TRBV7-3 with TRBJ1-2; the D is unclear. The CDR3 runs 13 residues. Germline V gene sequence: CDR1 SGHTA, CDR2 FQGTGA. V lost 5 bases and J lost 6, with 13 bases in between. In nucleotides, the CDR3 is TGTGCCAGCAGCCCCCAGAGAGGGAATGGCTACACCTTC. Translating gives CASSPQRGNGYTF.